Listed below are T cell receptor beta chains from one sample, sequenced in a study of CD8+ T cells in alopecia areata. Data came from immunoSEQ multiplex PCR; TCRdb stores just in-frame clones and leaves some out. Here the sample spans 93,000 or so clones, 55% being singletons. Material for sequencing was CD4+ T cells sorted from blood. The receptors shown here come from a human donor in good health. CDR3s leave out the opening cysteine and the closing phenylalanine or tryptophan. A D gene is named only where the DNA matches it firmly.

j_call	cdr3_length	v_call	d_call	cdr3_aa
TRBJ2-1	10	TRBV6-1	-	AASPFDNEQF
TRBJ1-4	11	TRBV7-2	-	ASSLVLSEKLF
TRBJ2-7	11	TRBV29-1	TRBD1	SVRQGFRLPQY
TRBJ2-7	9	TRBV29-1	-	SGGQSYEQY
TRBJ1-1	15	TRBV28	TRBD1	ASSLYPGGAVNTEAF
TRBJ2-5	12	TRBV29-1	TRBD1	SAPGQGYQETQY
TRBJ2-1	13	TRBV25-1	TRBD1	ASSELWTGGGKQF
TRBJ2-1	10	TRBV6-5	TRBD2	ASRRTSGGAI
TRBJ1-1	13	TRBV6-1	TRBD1	ASSGSKTGYPEAF
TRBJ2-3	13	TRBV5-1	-	ASRSAVTSTDTQY
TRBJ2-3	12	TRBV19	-	ASSQAFGTDTQY
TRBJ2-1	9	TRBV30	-	AWTAYNEQF
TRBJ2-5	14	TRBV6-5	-	ASSYSTLSAGETQY
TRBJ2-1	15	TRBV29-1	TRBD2	SGAFSSGGSSYNEQF
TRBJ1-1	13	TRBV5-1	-	ASSFLGGQGTEAF